The 10 T cell receptor beta chains reported below all come from one sample, sequenced in a study of T cells in Graves' hyperthyroidism and ophthalmopathy. RNA transcripts yielded amplified TCR beta CDR3 regions. Researchers ran a first-round RT-PCR on the TCR CDR3 using the HTBI primer set. TCRdb re-called the multiplex PCR reads through MiXCR, storing one row per CDR3 protein. The table has over 250,000 distinct CDR3 sequences, around 15% seen once; the top ten hold just over 55%. The sequenced sample was blood. The receptors here all came from an older woman with Graves' ophthalmopathy.

The V gene is TRBV20-1, the J gene TRBJ1-1, with 9 bases that match TRBD1. The CDR3 has 13 residues. V was clipped by 6 bases and J by 2 bases; unmatched bases: 4. From germline, CDR1 is DFQATT and CDR2 SNEGSKA (reference sequence). The CDR3 bases are TGCAGTGCCAGGACAGGGGTAAACACTGAAGCTTTCTTT. This encodes CSARTGVNTEAFF.

This clonotype has ten or more counts. V is TRBV12-3 or TRBV12-4 and J is TRBJ2-1, with D tentatively TRBD1 (6 bases). The V and J ends lost 8 bases and 5 bases respectively, with 16 bases between them. The CDR3 is 14 amino acids. The CDR3 DNA reads as TGTGCCAGCCAGACAGCCTCAGGGGACAATGAGCAGTTCTTC. Its translation is CASQTASGDNEQFF.

Concerning this clonotype itself: With a much larger clone just one base away, this may be a read error. This chain connects TRBV10-3 to TRBJ1-3; tentatively, D is TRBD1 (6 bases). Trimming left V 3 bases short and J 2 bases short, with 14 bases between. Per the germline V gene, CDR1 is ENHRY and CDR2 is SYGVKD. The CDR3 has 16 residues. The chain's CDR3 is CAISDGRGGPGNTIYF. CDR3 nucleotide sequence: TGTGCCATCAGTGATGGTAGAGGGGGACCTGGAAACACCATATATTTT.

About this clonotype itself: Since a much larger clone is just one base distant, this may be a read error. V is TRBV5-1 and J is TRBJ1-1; 7 nucleotides align to TRBD1. Germline CDR1 SGHRS, CDR2 YFSETQ. V was clipped by 4 bases and J by 4 bases; unmatched bases: 22. The CDR3 has 19 residues. As DNA, the CDR3 is TGCGCCAGCAGCCACCCAGGGGGGTTTTCCGCGGGGGGAGGCACTGAAGCTTTCTTT. This gives the protein CASSHPGGFSAGGGTEAFF.

The chain joins TRBV7-2 to TRBJ2-5; 12 bases are a match to TRBD2. Germline V gene data show CDR1 as SGHTA and CDR2 as FQGNSA. The CDR3 consists of 14 residues. V was pared by 9 bases and J by 5 bases, with 7 bases of the junction left unmatched. CDR3 nucleotide sequence: TGTGCCAGTGCTAGCGGGAGGGCCTTCGAGACCCAGTACTTC. This sequence encodes CASASGRAFETQYF.

Note on this clonotype: One junction end disagrees with the germline gene, perhaps due to a read error. The J gene is TRBJ2-2, the V gene TRBV2; D not resolved. The CDR3 is 15 residues long. Germline loops: CDR1 SNHLY, CDR2 FYNNEI. This chain's CDR3 is CVSSVGLIGTGELFF. As DNA, the CDR3 is TGTGTCAGCAGTGTGGGCCTAATTGGCACCGGGGAGCTGTTTTTT. Using reference TRBV2 and TRBJ2-2 for the parts outside the CDR3, the full variable domain is EPEVTQTPSHQVTQMGQEVILRCVPISNHLYFYWYRQILGQKVEFLVSFYNNEISEKSEIFDDQFSVERPDGSNFTLKIRSTKLEDSAMYFCVSSVGLIGTGELFFGEGSRLTVL.

The chain links TRBV7-2 to TRBJ1-6, with D perhaps TRBD1 (5 bases). The germline V gene encodes CDR1 SGHTA and CDR2 FQGNSA. Between the trimmed V and J ends, which lost 1 base and 10 bases, there was a span of 14 bases. CDR3 length: 15 amino acids. CDR3 protein: CASSLVQGGRSPLHF. The CDR3 coding sequence is TGTGCCAGCAGCTTAGTGCAGGGCGGCCGGTCACCCCTCCACTTT. Drawing the rest from reference TRBV7-2 and TRBJ1-6, the complete variable domain is GAGVSQSPSNKVTEKGKDVELRCDPISGHTALYWYRQSLGQGLEFLIYFQGNSAPDKSGLPSDRFSAERTGGSVSTLTIQRTQQEDSAVYLCASSLVQGGRSPLHFGNGTRLTVT.

In its sample, this clonotype was seen many times. The V call is TRBV7-2, the J call TRBJ2-1, with D possibly TRBD1 on 6 matching bases. Per the germline V gene, CDR1 is SGHTA and CDR2 is FQGNSA. This CDR3 has 17 residues. Trimming shortened V by 2 bases and J by 6 bases, and 20 bases separated the two germline ends. CDR3 region: CASSLQGRDWGRNEQFF. The CDR3 DNA reads as TGTGCCAGCAGCTTACAGGGGCGTGATTGGGGTCGCAATGAGCAGTTCTTC.

This clonotype was recorded at least ten times. The chain has TRBV6-2 or TRBV6-3 and TRBJ1-2, with D perhaps matching TRBD1 (5 bases). V shed 6 bases and J shed 2 bases, with 7 bases lying between them. The CDR3 is 12 residues long. The germline CDR1 and CDR2 sequences are MNHEY and SVGEGT. The DNA for the CDR3 is TGTGCCAGCAGCAGACAGAACTATGGCTACACCTTC. It encodes CASSRQNYGYTF.

V is TRBV29-1 and J is TRBJ2-5; tentatively, D is TRBD2 (7 bases). The germline V gene has CDR1 SQVTM and CDR2 ANQGSEA. The V end was cut by 5 bases, the J end by 5 bases, with 12 bases between. CDR3 size: 12 residues. CDR3: CSVRGGEETQYF. The CDR3, as DNA: TGCAGCGTTAGGGGGGGCGAGGAGACCCAGTACTTC.